These 28 T cell receptor beta chains originate from one sample sequenced in a study of T cell repertoires in cytomegalovirus infection. One entry per CDR3 protein results from TCRdb running MiXCR on the reads. The repertoire holds about 770,000 distinct CDR3 sequences, with about 27% as singletons. Antigen specificity for these receptors is unknown. Sequencing used cultured CD8+ T cells from PBMCs, obtained from culture after CMV antigen stimulation. Every receptor here comes from a human donor in good health (CMV status not recorded). Some clones in this sample may be carry-over from other donors' samples.

This chain joins TRBV7-9 and TRBJ2-1, with D tentatively TRBD1 (6 bases). Between the trimmed V and J ends, which lost 5 bases and 6 bases, there was a span of 26 bases. The CDR3 is made up of 18 amino acids. Germline V gives CDR1 SEHNR, CDR2 FQNEAQ (reference sequence). CDR3 sequence reads: CASSRPLLQGKRSNEQFF. The CDR3 coding sequence is TGTGCCAGCAGCCGGCCCTTACTCCAGGGGAAACGTTCCAATGAGCAGTTCTTC. Variable domain in full (rest from reference TRBV7-9 and TRBJ2-1): DTGVSQNPRHKITKRGQNVTFRCDPISEHNRLYWYRQTLGQGPEFLTYFQNEAQLEKSRLLSDRFSAERPKGSFSTLEIQRTEQGDSAMYLCASSRPLLQGKRSNEQFFGPGTRLTVL.

This clonotype was seen a handful of times. V is TRBV25-1 and J is TRBJ1-1, with 9 bases that match TRBD1. The V segment lost 4 bases and the J segment 1 base; nucleotides outside the gene matches: 4. This CDR3 has 15 residues. Germline CDR1 MGHDK, CDR2 SYGVNS. CDR3 sequence (DNA): TGTGCCAGCAGTGGGACAGGGGCTACGAACACTGAAGCTTTCTTT. Amino acids: CASSGTGATNTEAFF.

CDR3 residues: CASSQGRQDYGYTF. In DNA, the CDR3 is TGCGCCAGCAGCCAAGGGCGACAGGACTATGGCTACACCTTC. This chain connects TRBV4-1 to TRBJ1-2, with a tentative D call TRBD1 (6 bases). Trimming removed 1 base at V and 3 bases at J, with 9 bases between. The CDR3 loop spans 14 amino acids. Per germline, CDR1 MGHRA and CDR2 YSYEKL.

The J gene is TRBJ1-1, the V gene TRBV7-9; TRBD1 is a possible D gene (5 bases). V lost 5 bases and J lost 5, with 21 bases in between. The V gene's germline CDR1 is SEHNR and CDR2 FQNEAQ (reference sequence). CDR3 size: 16 residues. The CDR3 nucleotides read TGTGCCAGCAGCCAGTCTTCCGGGACCCTGAGGACTGAAGCTTTCTTT. It specifies CASSQSSGTLRTEAFF.

The chain joins TRBV7-8 to TRBJ1-5; no firm D call. V was shortened by 2 bases and J by 5 bases, with 7 bases between the two germline ends. Germline CDR1 and CDR2: SGHVS and FQNEAQ. The CDR3 loop spans 13 amino acids. CDR3 region: CASSLNVDQPQHF. The CDR3 coding sequence is TGTGCCAGCAGCTTAAATGTAGATCAGCCCCAGCATTTT. The full variable domain, completed using reference TRBV7-8 and TRBJ1-5, is GAGVSQSPRYKVAKRGQDVALRCDPISGHVSLFWYQQALGQGPEFLTYFQNEAQLDKSGLPSDRFFAERPEGSVSTLKIQRTQQEDSAVYLCASSLNVDQPQHFGDGTRLSIL.

This clonotype has just a few counts. The chain couples TRBV27 to TRBJ2-5; a possible D gene is TRBD2 (5 bases). CDR3 size: 13 residues. The V end lost 5 bases, the J end lost 2 bases, and 9 bases lay between the germline ends. Germline V CDR1 and CDR2: MNHEY, SMNVEV (reference sequence). This CDR3 is CASSGGLQETQYF. The CDR3, as DNA: TGTGCCAGCAGTGGTGGACTGCAAGAGACCCAGTACTTC.

The V call is TRBV7-8, the J call TRBJ2-7; possibly TRBD2 for D (6 bases). Germline CDR1 and CDR2: SGHVS and FQNEAQ. V was shortened by 4 bases and J by 2 bases, with 15 bases between the two germline ends. The CDR3 length is 15 residues. The CDR3 is CASSSLDGGTYEQYF. CDR3 nucleotide sequence: TGTGCCAGCAGCTCCCTAGATGGGGGGACCTACGAGCAGTACTTC.

This clonotype showed up just a few times. The gene calls are TRBV7-9 and TRBJ1-2, with D tentatively TRBD1 (6 bases). Germline CDR1 SEHNR, CDR2 FQNEAQ (reference sequence). Trimming took 5 bases from V and 8 from J, leaving 18 bases between them. The CDR3 covers 14 residues. CDR3 sequence (DNA): TGTGCCAGCAGCGATGCCCGCAGGGGACGGGGCTACACCTTC. Translation gives CASSDARRGRGYTF.

The J gene is TRBJ2-1, the V gene TRBV9; 9 bases are a match to TRBD2. CDR1 SGDLS and CDR2 YYNGEE come from the germline V gene. The CDR3 runs to 17 residues. V shed 0 bases, J shed 9 bases, and the junction held 13 bases outside the gene matches. CDR3 amino acids: CASSVATFAGGPGEQFF. Written as DNA, the CDR3 is TGTGCCAGCAGCGTAGCTACATTCGCGGGGGGGCCTGGTGAGCAGTTCTTC.

J is TRBJ2-3 and V is TRBV6-5; 9 nucleotides line up with TRBD2. Per germline, CDR1 MNHEY and CDR2 SVGAGI. Trimming cost V 2 bases and J 6 bases; bases outside gene matches: 6. The CDR3 consists of 15 residues. CDR3 sequence (DNA): TGTGCCAGCAGTTACGTAGGCGGGGGGGCTGATACGCAGTATTTT. The encoded protein is CASSYVGGGADTQYF.

This clonotype was detected many times. This chain links TRBV7-2 with TRBJ2-1, with unresolved D. V dropped 5 bases and J dropped 7 bases, with 9 bases sitting between them. Looked up from germline, CDR1 is SGHTA and CDR2 is FQGNSA. This CDR3 is built from 12 residues. This CDR3 reads CASSPTLNEQFF. The CDR3 region has the DNA TGTGCCAGCAGCCCGACTCTTAATGAGCAGTTCTTC.

This clonotype was counted a few times. V gene TRBV27 combines with J gene TRBJ1-2; no clear D gene. V was clipped by 3 bases and J by 4 bases, with 12 bases between them. Germline-derived CDR1 and CDR2 are MNHEY and SMNVEV (reference sequence). The CDR3 has 14 residues. The CDR3 sequence: CASSLSGSLYGYTF. The DNA for the CDR3 is TGTGCCAGCAGTTTGAGCGGGAGCCTCTATGGCTACACCTTC.

This clonotype was observed a few times. This may be a read error: a much more frequent sequence differs by one nucleotide. The chain carries TRBV27 and TRBJ2-1; TRBD2 agrees at 12 bases. Germline V gene lookup returns CDR1 MNHEY and CDR2 SMNVEV (reference sequence). The CDR3 loop spans 14 amino acids. With 6 bases clipped from V and 8 bases from J, the junction kept 5 bases outside the gene matches. The CDR3 coding sequence is TGTGCCAGCAGCGGACTAGCGGGGAGGGATGAGCAGTTCTTC. Translation gives CASSGLAGRDEQFF.

This clonotype was counted ten times or more. The V and J genes are TRBV7-6 and TRBJ2-5; the D call may be TRBD1 or TRBD2 (5 bases each). Trimming took 3 bases from V and 1 from J, leaving 15 bases between them. The length of the CDR3 is 16 residues. Germline V gene sequence: CDR1 SGHVS, CDR2 FNYEAQ. CDR3 nucleotide sequence: TGTGCCAGCAGCTTGGGGCAGACTGGACTCCAAGAGACCCAGTACTTC. The encoded protein is CASSLGQTGLQETQYF.

V usage is TRBV10-3 and J usage is TRBJ2-7; 9 positions match TRBD1. V lost 6 bases and J lost 0; bases outside the gene matches: 6. CDR1 is ENHRY and CDR2 is SYGVKD in the germline V gene. The CDR3 extends over 15 amino acids. The CDR3 DNA sequence: TGTGCCATCAGGGTGGGACAGGGTCCCTCCTACGAGCAGTACTTC. Residues: CAIRVGQGPSYEQYF.

This clonotype was found once. The chain employs TRBV29-1 and TRBJ2-7; TRBD1 agrees at 7 bases. Germline V gives CDR1 SQVTM, CDR2 ANQGSEA. J gave up 6 bases and V 3 bases, and 2 bases lay outside the gene matches. This CDR3 is built from 11 residues. In DNA, the CDR3 is TGCAGCGTTGAGACAGGGAGCGAGCAGTACGTC. It yields the protein CSVETGSEQYV.

The J gene is TRBJ2-5, the V gene TRBV6-5; 7 bases are a match to TRBD1. The J segment lost 7 bases and the V segment lost 2 bases, leaving 13 bases of the junction unmatched. Germline values: CDR1 MNHEY, CDR2 SVGAGI. The CDR3 has 16 residues. The CDR3 nucleotides read TGTGCCAGCAGTTACGGGCGAGGGGGCAGAGGTGGGACCCAGTACTTC. It translates to CASSYGRGGRGGTQYF.

This clonotype was found many times. The chain carries TRBV12-3 or TRBV12-4 and TRBJ1-1; weak D call: TRBD1 (6 bases). V was clipped by 5 bases and J by 4 bases, with 8 bases between them. This CDR3 has 12 residues. CDR3 loop: CASSQGSTEAFF. The CDR3 coding sequence is TGTGCCAGCAGTCAGGGGTCCACTGAAGCTTTCTTT.

This sequence joins TRBV3-1 and TRBJ2-4; the match to TRBD1 covers 8 bases. Germline trimming cut 2 bases from V and 2 bases from J; bases unmatched to any gene: 2. The CDR3 covers 15 residues. In germline, CDR1 is LGHDT, CDR2 YNNKEL (reference sequence). In DNA form, the CDR3 reads TGTGCCAGCAGCCAAAGACAGGGGACCAAAAACATTCAGTACTTC. Translation gives CASSQRQGTKNIQYF.

This clonotype was counted only a few times. The rearrangement links TRBV20-1 to TRBJ2-7, with D possibly matching TRBD1 (5 bases). V was trimmed by 5 bases and J by 3 bases, leaving 17 bases between them. Germline CDR1 reads DFQATT; CDR2 reads SNEGSKA (reference sequence). CDR3 length: 14 residues. CDR3 nucleotides: TGCAGTGCTCTCCATCAGGGTATCAGCTACGAGCAGTACTTC. Translated: CSALHQGISYEQYF.

The sample holds a few counts of this clonotype. The chain joins TRBV7-6 to TRBJ2-7; 8 bases line up with TRBD1. CDR1 and CDR2 (germline): SGHVS, FNYEAQ. J lost 0 bases, V lost 4 bases, and 11 bases had no gene match. This CDR3 has 17 amino acids. As DNA, the CDR3 is TGTGCCAGCAGCTCCTTGTCCCGGGACAGGACCTCCTACGAGCAGTACTTC. Its protein is CASSSLSRDRTSYEQYF.

Details on this clonotype: This could be a read error, since a much larger clone is one nucleotide away. The conserved closing phenylalanine or tryptophan is absent in this CDR3, likely reflecting a read error. V usage is TRBV27 and J usage is TRBJ2-1, with 7 bases aligning to TRBD2. The ends lost 2 bases at V and 0 bases at J; junction bases unmatched: 7. From germline, CDR1 is MNHEY and CDR2 SMNVEV (reference sequence). The CDR3 contains 17 residues. The CDR3 region is CASSLREGRSSYNEQFL. The CDR3, as DNA: TGTGCCAGCAGTTTAAGGGAGGGTCGTAGCTCCTACAATGAGCAGTTCCTC.

This clonotype was counted at least ten times. V and J are TRBV7-2 and TRBJ2-3, with 9 bases fitting TRBD2. CDR1 is SGHTA and CDR2 is FQGNSA in the germline V gene. After removal of 4 bases from V and 3 bases from J, the junction contained 5 bases not matched to a gene. The CDR3 covers 15 residues. The CDR3 loop reads CASSSGLAKTDTQYF. The CDR3 nucleotides read TGTGCCAGCAGCTCGGGACTAGCTAAGACAGATACGCAGTATTTT.

The genes are TRBV23-1 and TRBJ2-7; 8 bases agree with TRBD1. TRBV23-1 is an ORF for which the function is uncertain. This CDR3 is 15 amino acids long. J gave up 0 bases and V 4 bases, and 5 bases lay outside the gene matches. Here the CDR3 reads CASSRPGTGSYEQYV. In DNA, the CDR3 is TGCGCCAGCAGTCGCCCCGGGACAGGCTCCTACGAGCAGTACGTC.

The chain uses TRBV6-1 and TRBJ2-4; TRBD1 matches 9 bases. The CDR3 consists of 15 residues. V shed 2 bases and J 8 bases; nucleotides not matched to a gene: 7. CDR1 MNHNS and CDR2 SASEGT come from the germline V gene. The CDR3 here is CASSERDRVFDIQYF. The DNA for the CDR3 is TGTGCCAGCAGTGAAAGGGACAGGGTTTTCGACATTCAGTACTTC.

This clonotype was seen only a few times. In DNA form, the CDR3 reads TGTGCCAGCAGCAGACGGGGGGGCGTAGATACGCAGTATTTT. This sequence encodes CASSRRGGVDTQYF. The V call is TRBV9, the J call TRBJ2-3; TRBD2 aligns across 8 bases. The CDR3 consists of 14 residues. V trimming: 4 bases; J trimming: 5 bases; junction bases outside the gene matches: 6. From germline, CDR1 is SGDLS and CDR2 YYNGEE.

The rearrangement links TRBV6-2 or TRBV6-3 to TRBJ2-4; D perhaps matches TRBD1 (5 bases). Germline values: CDR1 MNHEY, CDR2 SVGEGT. Trimming left V 5 bases short and J 7 bases short, with 15 bases between. This CDR3 spans 14 amino acids. The CDR3 sequence is CASSHYPRDNIQYF. The CDR3 DNA reads as TGTGCCAGCAGTCACTACCCCAGGGATAACATTCAGTACTTC.

The chain joins TRBV4-1 to TRBJ1-2, with 9 nucleotides matching TRBD1. The CDR3 is 15 residues long. CDR1 MGHRA and CDR2 YSYEKL come from the germline V gene. J was trimmed by 6 bases and V by 2 bases; bases with no gene match: 7. The CDR3 loop reads CASSQPRDRDHGYTF. The CDR3, as DNA: TGCGCCAGCAGCCAACCCCGGGACAGGGACCATGGCTACACCTTC.